Each of the 21 T cell receptor beta chains below was sequenced from the same sample in a study of PD-L1 blockade in urothelial cancer. As for time point: pretreatment peripheral blood. Some clones are missing from TCRdb's copy, which holds only in-frame ones; the method was immunoSEQ multiplex PCR. Here the sample spans about 95,000 clones, about nine tenths being singletons. Here the sequenced sample was PBMCs, taken around atezolizumab (anti-PD-L1) treatment. Every receptor here comes from a man in his 60s with urothelial cancer.

This clone has only a few counts. This rearrangement joins TRBV5-6 to TRBJ1-2; no reliable D call. Per the germline V gene, CDR1 is SGHDT and CDR2 is YYEEEE. The CDR3 runs to 15 residues. Trimming cost V 4 bases and J 8 bases, with 21 bases left between them. The DNA for the CDR3 is TGTGCCAGCAGCGACCCCAGACAACCGAGCGGGGGCTACACCTTC. Translating gives CASSDPRQPSGGYTF.

In this sample, this clone turned up once. The genes are TRBV5-1 and TRBJ1-2; TRBD1 is a possible D gene (5 bases). The V end was cut by 0 bases, the J end by 4 bases, with 10 bases between. Germline V lookup: CDR1 SGHRS, CDR2 YFSETQ. The CDR3 loop spans 14 amino acids. The CDR3 sequence is CASSLAGDTYGYTF. The CDR3, as DNA: TGCGCCAGCAGCTTGGCGGGGGATACCTATGGCTACACCTTC.

This sequence joins TRBV27 and TRBJ2-2; maybe TRBD2 (5 bases). The CDR3 has 13 amino acids. CDR1 MNHEY and CDR2 SMNVEV come from the germline V gene (reference sequence). The V gene lost 1 base and the J gene lost 7 bases, with 7 bases spanning the gap. In nucleotides, the CDR3 is TGTGCCAGCAGTTTATTTCGGGGCGGGGAGCTGTTTTTT. Its protein product is CASSLFRGGELFF.

This clone was seen only once. The chain employs TRBV6-1 and TRBJ2-7; 11 bases are shared with TRBD1. This CDR3 region has 16 residues. The J segment lost 4 bases and the V segment lost 2 bases, leaving 7 bases of the junction unmatched. CDR1 MNHNS and CDR2 SASEGT come from the germline V gene. DNA of the CDR3: TGTGCCAGCAGTGAACCCGGACAGGGGGCATGGTACGAGCAGTACTTC. It encodes CASSEPGQGAWYEQYF.

CDR3 protein: CATTTTGGAGELFF. The CDR3 DNA follows: TGTGCCACCACCACCACGGGGGGAGCCGGGGAGCTGTTTTTT. The genes are TRBV15 and TRBJ2-2; TRBD2 matches 7 bases. Unmatched junction bases numbered 8, after V lost 7 bases and J lost 6 bases. The CDR3 loop spans 14 amino acids. CDR1 is LNHNV and CDR2 is YYDKDF in the germline V gene (reference sequence).

This clone was seen a single time. The V and J genes are TRBV2 and TRBJ2-1; 8 nucleotides match TRBD2. This CDR3 is 15 amino acids long. Germline V gene sequence: CDR1 SNHLY, CDR2 FYNNEI. The trim removed 1 base at V and 2 bases at J, leaving 1 base unmatched. The CDR3 DNA sequence: TGTGCCAGCAGTGAAGGAGCGGGGGCCTACAATGAGCAGTTCTTC. This encodes CASSEGAGAYNEQFF.

This sequence joins TRBV5-4 and TRBJ2-7; 9 bases match TRBD2. The germline V gene has CDR1 SGHNT and CDR2 YYREEE (reference sequence). The length of the CDR3 is 14 residues. Unmatched junction bases numbered 6, after V lost 1 base and J lost 7 bases. CDR3 in amino acids: CASSLRRSGGEQYF. CDR3 sequence (DNA): TGTGCCAGCAGCTTGCGGCGGAGCGGGGGGGAGCAGTACTTC.

The rearrangement uses TRBV6-5 and TRBJ1-1; TRBD1 aligns across 7 bases. Germline loops: CDR1 MNHEY, CDR2 SVGAGI. CDR3 length equals 15 residues. V shed 5 bases and J 4 bases; nucleotides not matched to a gene: 10. The CDR3 region is CASSKNFDRATEAFF. The CDR3 region has the DNA TGTGCCAGCAGTAAGAACTTCGACAGGGCCACTGAAGCTTTCTTT.

V usage is TRBV2 and J usage is TRBJ1-2, with D perhaps matching TRBD1 (6 bases). V was clipped by 5 bases and J by 8 bases, with 15 bases between them. Germline CDR1 is SNHLY and CDR2 is FYNNEI. The CDR3 spans 13 residues. CDR3 coding DNA: TGTGCCAGCAGTATTGGGGGGGCGAGAGGCTACACCTTC. Its translation: CASSIGGARGYTF.

The chain employs TRBV7-2 and TRBJ2-7, with 10 bases that match TRBD2. Germline V gene sequence: CDR1 SGHTA, CDR2 FQGNSA. The length of the CDR3 is 15 residues. With V trimmed by 1 base and J by 12 bases, 12 bases remained unmatched. Here the CDR3 reads CASSLEGSGGALLYF. In DNA form, the CDR3 reads TGTGCCAGCAGCTTAGAGGGAAGCGGGGGGGCTCTTCTGTACTTC.

The chain combines TRBV29-1 with TRBJ2-7; the match to TRBD2 covers 11 bases. The V segment lost 7 bases and the J segment 6 bases; nucleotides outside the gene matches: 5. CDR3 length equals 12 residues. Germline V gene lookup returns CDR1 SQVTM and CDR2 ANQGSEA. CDR3 sequence: CSAGLAGGEQYF. In DNA form, the CDR3 reads TGCAGCGCTGGACTAGCGGGCGGCGAGCAGTACTTC.

The rearrangement uses TRBV9 and TRBJ2-2; D might be TRBD2 (6 bases). Per germline, CDR1 SGDLS and CDR2 YYNGEE. V dropped 7 bases and J dropped 5 bases, with 9 bases sitting between them. The CDR3 is 12 residues long. CDR3 coding DNA: TGTGCCAGCGACCGGGGGACCGGGGAGCTGTTTTTT. Protein sequence: CASDRGTGELFF.

The rearrangement joins TRBV5-1 to TRBJ2-2; 7 positions agree with TRBD2. This CDR3 region has 15 residues. Germline V gives CDR1 SGHRS, CDR2 YFSETQ. V lost 0 bases and J lost 6; bases outside the gene matches: 5. The CDR3 spells CASSLESAGAGELFF. As DNA, the CDR3 is TGCGCCAGCAGCTTGGAAAGCGCGGGGGCCGGGGAGCTGTTTTTT.

The chain employs TRBV9 and TRBJ2-3, with 15 positions matching TRBD2. This CDR3 has 18 residues. The V gene end was trimmed by 3 bases and the J gene end by 4 bases; junction bases not matched to a gene: 9. The germline V gene encodes CDR1 SGDLS and CDR2 YYNGEE. CDR3 sequence: CASSAQGLAGGSADTQYF. The CDR3 bases are TGTGCCAGCAGCGCGCAAGGACTAGCGGGGGGGAGCGCAGATACGCAGTATTTT.

As concerns this clone: The sample carries other DNA sequences with the same CDR3. The chain has TRBV11-2 and TRBJ2-3; 9 bases align to TRBD1. Germline trimming cut 5 bases from V and 2 bases from J; bases unmatched to any gene: 5. The CDR3 loop spans 15 amino acids. Germline V gene sequence: CDR1 SGHAT, CDR2 FQNNGV. The CDR3 protein is CASSLDRGPTDTQYF. The DNA of the CDR3 is TGTGCCAGCAGCCTGGACAGGGGCCCCACAGATACGCAGTATTTT.

The chain joins TRBV27 to TRBJ2-7; 9 bases line up with TRBD1. V was clipped by 3 bases and J by 6 bases; unmatched bases: 6. CDR3 length: 14 amino acids. Germline-derived CDR1 and CDR2 are MNHEY and SMNVEV (reference sequence). The CDR3 DNA sequence: TGTGCCAGCAGTTTCTTAGGACAGGGGTTCGAGCAGTACTTC. Protein: CASSFLGQGFEQYF.

There are a few counts of this clone. The V call is TRBV28, the J call TRBJ2-7; 10 bases are shared with TRBD1. This CDR3 has 14 residues. J was trimmed by 0 bases and V by 8 bases; bases with no gene match: 4. Germline loops: CDR1 MDHEN, CDR2 SYDVKM. The CDR3 coding sequence is TGTGCCAGCCGGCGACAGGGGGCCTCCTACGAGCAGTACTTC. Translation: CASRRQGASYEQYF.

This sequence joins TRBV27 and TRBJ2-7; 9 bases line up with TRBD2. CDR3 length equals 14 residues. Trimming removed 3 bases from V and 4 bases from J; junction bases left unmatched: 4. Germline V CDR1 and CDR2: MNHEY, SMNVEV (reference sequence). The CDR3 sequence is CASSFGTSSYEQYF. The CDR3 DNA reads TGTGCCAGCAGTTTCGGGACTAGCTCGTACGAGCAGTACTTC.

This clone is a singleton in its sample. The chain uses TRBV5-6 and TRBJ2-5; 9 bases fit TRBD2. Trimming took 4 bases from V and 5 from J; bases not matched to a gene: 9. The germline gives CDR1 SGHDT, CDR2 YYEEEE. This CDR3 has 15 residues. The CDR3, as DNA: TGTGCCAGCAGCCGGAGGGGCGGGGGGGTGGAGACCCAGTACTTC. It is translated as CASSRRGGGVETQYF.

The chain has TRBV27 and TRBJ2-7; 8 bases agree with TRBD2. The germline V gene encodes CDR1 MNHEY and CDR2 SMNVEV (reference sequence). The junction had 13 bases not matched to a gene; V was cut back by 4 bases and J by 2 bases. This CDR3 comprises 17 residues. For the CDR3, the DNA is TGTGCCAGCAGTTGGGGTAGCGGGACCGGTTTCCCCTACGAGCAGTACTTC. Translating gives CASSWGSGTGFPYEQYF.

This clone was seen once. This chain links TRBV19 with TRBJ1-5, with 11 nucleotides matching TRBD1. Germline CDR1 and CDR2: LNHDA and SQIVND (reference sequence). The CDR3 is 15 amino acids. V was clipped by 7 bases and J by 6 bases; unmatched bases: 8. The CDR3 sequence is CASTLGQGARQPQHF. Written as DNA, the CDR3 is TGTGCCAGTACCCTTGGACAGGGGGCGCGTCAGCCCCAGCATTTT.